This T cell receptor (beta chain) was observed in a study of CD8 T cells in Susac syndrome. The V gene's germline CDR1 is SQVTM and CDR2 ANQGSEA. CDR3 length: 11 amino acids. Trimming removed 5 bases from V and 8 bases from J, with 9 bases in between. Random-hexamer reverse transcription was applied to 0.5 to 1 ug RNA. TCRdb re-called the immunoSEQ multiplex PCR reads through MiXCR, storing one row per CDR3 protein. The table includes about 190,000 distinct CDR3 sequences, approximately 96% detected once. About this clonotype itself: Its antigen is currently unknown.

Notes on the study in general: Within Susac syndrome CD4+ T cell repertoires, clonal expansion was not evident.

The sample comprised CD4+ T cells from PBMCs. This TCR was recovered from a human donor with Susac syndrome. The chain carries TRBV29-1 and TRBJ1-4; D might be TRBD1 (5 bases). The CDR3 DNA reads as TGCAGCGTTCCAAAGGGGGAAAAACTGTTTTTT. It is translated as CSVPKGEKLFF.